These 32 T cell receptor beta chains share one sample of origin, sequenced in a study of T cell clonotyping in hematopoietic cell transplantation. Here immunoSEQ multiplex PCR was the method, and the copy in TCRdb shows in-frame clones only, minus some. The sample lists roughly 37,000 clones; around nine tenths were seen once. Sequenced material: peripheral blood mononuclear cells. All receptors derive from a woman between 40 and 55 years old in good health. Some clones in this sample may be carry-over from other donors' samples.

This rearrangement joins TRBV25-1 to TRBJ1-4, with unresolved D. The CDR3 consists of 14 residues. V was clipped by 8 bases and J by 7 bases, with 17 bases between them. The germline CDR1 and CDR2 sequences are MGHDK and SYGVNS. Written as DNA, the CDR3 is TGTGCCAGCTCTCTGGAGGGAGGAGGTGAAAAACTGTTTTTT. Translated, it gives CASSLEGGGEKLFF.

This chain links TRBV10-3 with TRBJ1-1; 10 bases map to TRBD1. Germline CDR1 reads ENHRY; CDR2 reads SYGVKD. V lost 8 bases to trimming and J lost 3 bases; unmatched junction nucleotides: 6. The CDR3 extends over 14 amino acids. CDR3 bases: TGTGCCATCCGTACGGGGACAGGGGACACTGAAGCTTTCTTT. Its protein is CAIRTGTGDTEAFF.

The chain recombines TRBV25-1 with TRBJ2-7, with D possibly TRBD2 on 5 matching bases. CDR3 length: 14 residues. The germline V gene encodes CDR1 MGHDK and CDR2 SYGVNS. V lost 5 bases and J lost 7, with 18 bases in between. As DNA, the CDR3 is TGTGCCAGCAGTATCTACCGGGAAAACGAGGAGCAGTACTTC. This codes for CASSIYRENEEQYF.

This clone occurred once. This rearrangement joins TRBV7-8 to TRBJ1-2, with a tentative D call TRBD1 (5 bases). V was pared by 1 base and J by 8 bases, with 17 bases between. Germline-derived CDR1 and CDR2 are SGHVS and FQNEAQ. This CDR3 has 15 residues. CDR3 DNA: TGTGCCAGCAGCTTAGAGGGGCAGGCGACAAGAGGCTACACCTTC. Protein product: CASSLEGQATRGYTF. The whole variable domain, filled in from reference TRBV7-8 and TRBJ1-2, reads GAGVSQSPRYKVAKRGQDVALRCDPISGHVSLFWYQQALGQGPEFLTYFQNEAQLDKSGLPSDRFFAERPEGSVSTLKIQRTQQEDSAVYLCASSLEGQATRGYTFGSGTRLTVV.

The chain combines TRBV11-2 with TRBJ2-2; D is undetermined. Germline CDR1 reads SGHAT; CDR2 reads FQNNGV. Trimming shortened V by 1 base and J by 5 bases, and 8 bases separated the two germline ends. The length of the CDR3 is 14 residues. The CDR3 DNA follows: TGTGCCAGCAGCTTAGTCCGGGTGACCGGGGAGCTGTTTTTT. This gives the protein CASSLVRVTGELFF.

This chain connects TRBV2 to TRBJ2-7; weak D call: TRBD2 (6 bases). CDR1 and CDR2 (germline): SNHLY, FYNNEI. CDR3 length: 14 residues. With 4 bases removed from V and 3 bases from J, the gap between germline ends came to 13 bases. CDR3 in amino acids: CASSVWGEVYEQYF. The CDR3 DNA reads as TGTGCCAGCAGTGTTTGGGGGGAGGTCTACGAGCAGTACTTC.

The chain's CDR3 is CASSSVGETQYF. The CDR3 DNA reads as TGTGCCAGCAGCTCCGTGGGGGAGACCCAGTACTTC. The V call is TRBV7-2, the J call TRBJ2-5; D is undetermined. V was clipped by 4 bases and J by 5 bases, with 8 bases between them. Looked up from germline, CDR1 is SGHTA and CDR2 is FQGNSA. The CDR3 is 12 amino acids.

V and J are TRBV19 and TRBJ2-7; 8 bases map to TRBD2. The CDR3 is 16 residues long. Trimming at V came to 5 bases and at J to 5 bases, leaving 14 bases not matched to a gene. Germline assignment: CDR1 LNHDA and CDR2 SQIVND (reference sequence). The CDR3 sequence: CASSLPPREGYHEQYF. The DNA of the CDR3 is TGTGCCAGTAGTCTACCCCCCCGGGAGGGTTACCACGAGCAGTACTTC.

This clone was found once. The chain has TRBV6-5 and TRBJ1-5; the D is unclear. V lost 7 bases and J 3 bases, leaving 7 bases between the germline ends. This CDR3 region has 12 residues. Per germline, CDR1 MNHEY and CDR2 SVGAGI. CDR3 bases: TGTGCCAGCAACGATCCCAATCAGCCCCAGCATTTT. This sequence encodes CASNDPNQPQHF.

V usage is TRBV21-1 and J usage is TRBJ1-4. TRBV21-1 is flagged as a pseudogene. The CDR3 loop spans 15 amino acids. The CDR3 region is CASSKWDGHNEKLFF. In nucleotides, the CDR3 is TGTGCCAGCAGCAAATGGGACGGCCATAATGAAAAACTGTTTTTT.

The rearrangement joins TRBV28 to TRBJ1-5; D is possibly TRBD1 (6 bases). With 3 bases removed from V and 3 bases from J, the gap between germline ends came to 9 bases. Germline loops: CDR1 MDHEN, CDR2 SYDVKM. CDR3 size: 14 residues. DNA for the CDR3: TGTGCCAGCAGTTTCCGACAGGACAATCAGCCCCAGCATTTT. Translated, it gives CASSFRQDNQPQHF.

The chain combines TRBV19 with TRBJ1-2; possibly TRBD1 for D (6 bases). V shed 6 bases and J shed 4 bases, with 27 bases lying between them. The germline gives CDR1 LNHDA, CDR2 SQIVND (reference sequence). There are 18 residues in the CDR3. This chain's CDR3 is CASSKKPTITGLSYGYTF. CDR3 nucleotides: TGTGCCAGTAGCAAAAAACCGACAATCACAGGGCTCTCCTATGGCTACACCTTC.

The CDR3 DNA follows: TGCGCCAGCAGCCCAGGGGAAGGGGGATACGAGCAGTACTTC. It is translated as CASSPGEGGYEQYF. The rearrangement links TRBV5-1 to TRBJ2-7; D perhaps matches TRBD1 (6 bases). CDR3 length: 14 residues. Trimming took 4 bases from V and 4 from J, leaving 15 bases between them. Germline V CDR1 and CDR2: SGHRS, YFSETQ. Together with reference TRBV5-1 and TRBJ2-7, the CDR3 gives the full variable domain: KAGVTQTPRYLIKTRGQQVTLSCSPISGHRSVSWYQQTPGQGLQFLFEYFSETQRNKGNFPGRFSGRQFSNSRSEMNVSTLELGDSALYLCASSPGEGGYEQYFGPGTRLTVT.

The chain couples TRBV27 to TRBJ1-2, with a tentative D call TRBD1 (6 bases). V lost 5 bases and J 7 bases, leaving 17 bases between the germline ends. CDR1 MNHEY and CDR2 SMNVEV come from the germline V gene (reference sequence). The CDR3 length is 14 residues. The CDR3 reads CASSPAGAVRGYTF. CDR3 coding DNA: TGTGCCAGCAGTCCAGCAGGGGCGGTACGTGGCTACACCTTC.

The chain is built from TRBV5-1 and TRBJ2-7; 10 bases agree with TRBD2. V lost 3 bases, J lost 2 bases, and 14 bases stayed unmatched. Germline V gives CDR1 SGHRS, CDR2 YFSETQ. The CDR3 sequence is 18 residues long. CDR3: CASSSGEGGTSATYEQYF. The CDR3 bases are TGCGCCAGCAGCTCGGGGGAGGGAGGGACTAGCGCTACCTACGAGCAGTACTTC.

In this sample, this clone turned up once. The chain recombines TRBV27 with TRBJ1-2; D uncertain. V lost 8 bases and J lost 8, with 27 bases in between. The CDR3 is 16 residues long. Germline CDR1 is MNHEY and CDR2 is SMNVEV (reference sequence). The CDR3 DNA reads TGTGCCAGCGGCCAGTTGGTGGGAGAGGGTGGGCGAGGCTACACCTTC. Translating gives CASGQLVGEGGRGYTF.

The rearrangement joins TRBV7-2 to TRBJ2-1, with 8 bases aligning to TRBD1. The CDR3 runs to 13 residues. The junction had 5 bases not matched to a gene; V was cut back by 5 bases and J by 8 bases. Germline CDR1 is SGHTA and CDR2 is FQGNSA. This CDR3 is CASSRKTGDEQFF. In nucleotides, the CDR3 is TGTGCCAGCAGCCGAAAGACAGGGGATGAGCAGTTCTTC.

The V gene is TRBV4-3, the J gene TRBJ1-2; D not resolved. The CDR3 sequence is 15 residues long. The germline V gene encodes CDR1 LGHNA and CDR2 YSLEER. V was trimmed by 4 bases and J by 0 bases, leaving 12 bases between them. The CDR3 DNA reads TGCGCCAGCAGCCTAGGCGGCAACTCTAACTATGGCTACACCTTC. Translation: CASSLGGNSNYGYTF.

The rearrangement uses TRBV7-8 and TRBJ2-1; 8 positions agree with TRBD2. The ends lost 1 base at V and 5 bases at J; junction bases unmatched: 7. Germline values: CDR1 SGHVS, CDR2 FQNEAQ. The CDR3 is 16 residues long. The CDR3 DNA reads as TGTGCCAGCAGCTTAGGGTCTGTAGCGGGGAACAATGAGCAGTTCTTC. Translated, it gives CASSLGSVAGNNEQFF.

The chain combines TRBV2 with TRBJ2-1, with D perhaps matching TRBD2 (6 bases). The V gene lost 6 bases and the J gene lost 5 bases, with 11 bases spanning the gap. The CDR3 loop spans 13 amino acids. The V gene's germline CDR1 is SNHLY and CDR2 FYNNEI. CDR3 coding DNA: TGTGCCAGCAGGACGGGACTTAACAATGAGCAGTTCTTC. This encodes CASRTGLNNEQFF.

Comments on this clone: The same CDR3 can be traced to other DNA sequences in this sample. CDR3 loop: CAWSGQGNQPQHF. In nucleotides, the CDR3 is TGTGCCTGGAGTGGACAGGGGAATCAGCCCCAGCATTTT. The chain couples TRBV30 to TRBJ1-5; 8 bases are a match to TRBD1. V shed 1 base, J shed 4 bases, and the junction held 0 bases outside the gene matches. There are 13 residues in the CDR3. Looked up from germline, CDR1 is GTSNPN and CDR2 is SVGIG (reference sequence).

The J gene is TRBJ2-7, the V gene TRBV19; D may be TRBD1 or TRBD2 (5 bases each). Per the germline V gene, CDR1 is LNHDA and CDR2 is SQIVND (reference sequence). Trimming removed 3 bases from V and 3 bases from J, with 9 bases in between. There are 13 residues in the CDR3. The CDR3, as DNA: TGTGCCAGTAGTATGTGGGGACGCTACGAGCAGTACTTC. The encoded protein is CASSMWGRYEQYF.

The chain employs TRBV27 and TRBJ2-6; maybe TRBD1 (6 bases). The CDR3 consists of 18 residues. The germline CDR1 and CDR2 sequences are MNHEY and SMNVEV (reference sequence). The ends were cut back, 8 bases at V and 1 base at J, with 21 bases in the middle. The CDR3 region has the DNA TGTGCCAGCCACATGGGTGTAGGGGGTGGGTCTGGGGCCAACGTCCTGACTTTC. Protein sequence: CASHMGVGGGSGANVLTF.

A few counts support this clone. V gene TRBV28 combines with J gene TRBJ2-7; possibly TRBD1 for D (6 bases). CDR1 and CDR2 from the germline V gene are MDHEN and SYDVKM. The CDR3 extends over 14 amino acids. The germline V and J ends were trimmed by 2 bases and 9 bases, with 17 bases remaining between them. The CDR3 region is CASSLRSRGYGQYF. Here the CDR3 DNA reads TGTGCCAGCAGTTTAAGGTCCAGGGGCTATGGGCAGTACTTC.

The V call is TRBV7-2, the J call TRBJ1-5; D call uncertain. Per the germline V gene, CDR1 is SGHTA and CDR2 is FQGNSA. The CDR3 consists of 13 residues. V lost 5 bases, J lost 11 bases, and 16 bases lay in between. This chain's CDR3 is CASSPIPSAAQHF. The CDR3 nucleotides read TGTGCCAGCAGCCCAATCCCTAGCGCCGCCCAGCATTTT.

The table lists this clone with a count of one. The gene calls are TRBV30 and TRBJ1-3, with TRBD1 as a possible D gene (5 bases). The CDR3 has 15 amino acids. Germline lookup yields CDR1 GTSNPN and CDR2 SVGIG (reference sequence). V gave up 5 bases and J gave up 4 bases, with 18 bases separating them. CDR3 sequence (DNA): TGTGCCTGGGGGGTTGGGGCGGCCCTCGGAAACACCATATATTTT. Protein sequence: CAWGVGAALGNTIYF. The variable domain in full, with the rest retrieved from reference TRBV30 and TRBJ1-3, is SQTIHQWPATLVQPVGSPLSLECTVEGTSNPNLYWYRQAAGRGLQLLFYSVGIGQISSEVPQNLSASRPQDRQFILSSKKLLLSDSGFYLCAWGVGAALGNTIYFGEGSWLTVV.

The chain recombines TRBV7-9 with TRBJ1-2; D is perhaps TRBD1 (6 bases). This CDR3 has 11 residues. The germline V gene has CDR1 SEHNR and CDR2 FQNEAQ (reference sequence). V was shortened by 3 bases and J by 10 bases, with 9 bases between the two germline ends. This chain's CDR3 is CASSLGGHYTF. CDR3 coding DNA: TGTGCCAGCAGCTTGGGGGGGCACTACACCTTC.

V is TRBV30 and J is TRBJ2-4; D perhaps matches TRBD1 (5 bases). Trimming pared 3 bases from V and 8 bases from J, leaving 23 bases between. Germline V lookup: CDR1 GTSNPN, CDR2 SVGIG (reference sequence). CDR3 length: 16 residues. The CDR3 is CAWSPVGRANFDIQYF. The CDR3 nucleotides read TGTGCCTGGAGCCCGGTAGGCAGGGCGAATTTTGACATTCAGTACTTC.

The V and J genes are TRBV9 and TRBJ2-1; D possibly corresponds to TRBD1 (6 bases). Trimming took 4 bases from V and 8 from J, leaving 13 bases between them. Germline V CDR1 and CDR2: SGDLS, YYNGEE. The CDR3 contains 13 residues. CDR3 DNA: TGTGCCAGCAGCTACTTACAGGGCTATGAGCAGTTCTTC. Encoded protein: CASSYLQGYEQFF.

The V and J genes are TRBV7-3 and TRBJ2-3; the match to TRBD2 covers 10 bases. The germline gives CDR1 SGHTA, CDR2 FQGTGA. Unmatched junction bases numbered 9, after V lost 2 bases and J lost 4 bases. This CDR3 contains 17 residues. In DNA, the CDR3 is TGTGCCAGCAGCTTAGCGCCGGCTAGCGGGAGTGCAGATACGCAGTATTTT. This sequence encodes CASSLAPASGSADTQYF.

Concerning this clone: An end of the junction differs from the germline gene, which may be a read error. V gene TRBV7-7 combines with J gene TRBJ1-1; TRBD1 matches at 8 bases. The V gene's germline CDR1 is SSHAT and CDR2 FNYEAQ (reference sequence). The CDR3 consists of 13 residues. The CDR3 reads CASSAGTGEEAFF. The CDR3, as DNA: TGTGCTAGCAGCGCCGGGACAGGCGAAGAAGCTTTCTTT.

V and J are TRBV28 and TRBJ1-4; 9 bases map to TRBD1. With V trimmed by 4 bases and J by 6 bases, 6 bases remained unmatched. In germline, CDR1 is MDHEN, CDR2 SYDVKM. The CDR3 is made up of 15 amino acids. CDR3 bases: TGTGCCAGCAGTTCGTTGGGACAGGGCGATGAAAAACTGTTTTTT. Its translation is CASSSLGQGDEKLFF.